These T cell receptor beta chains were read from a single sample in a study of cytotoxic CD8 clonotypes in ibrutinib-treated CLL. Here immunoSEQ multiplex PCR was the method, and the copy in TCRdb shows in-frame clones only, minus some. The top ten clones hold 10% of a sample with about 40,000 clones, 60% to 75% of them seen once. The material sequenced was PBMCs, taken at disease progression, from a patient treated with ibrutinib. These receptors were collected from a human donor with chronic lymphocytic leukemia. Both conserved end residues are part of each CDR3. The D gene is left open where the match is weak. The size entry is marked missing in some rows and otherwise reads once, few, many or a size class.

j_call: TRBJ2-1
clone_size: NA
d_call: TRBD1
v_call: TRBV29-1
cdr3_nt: TGCAGCGTTGATCAGGGGTCGAGGGGGCTGTTCTTC
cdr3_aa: CSVDQGSRGLFF

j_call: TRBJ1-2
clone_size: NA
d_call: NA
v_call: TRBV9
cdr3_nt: TGTGCCAGCAGCGCCGAGCTGGGGTGGGGCTATGGCTACACCTTC
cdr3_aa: CASSAELGWGYGYTF

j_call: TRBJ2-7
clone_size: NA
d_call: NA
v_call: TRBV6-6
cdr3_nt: TGTGCCAGCGGTTACAGGGACTACGAGCAGTACTTC
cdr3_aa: CASGYRDYEQYF

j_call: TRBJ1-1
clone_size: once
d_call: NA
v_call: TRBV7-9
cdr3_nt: TGTGCCAGCAGCTTACCATTCCACGGGGGGGAAGCTTTCTTT
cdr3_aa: CASSLPFHGGEAFF

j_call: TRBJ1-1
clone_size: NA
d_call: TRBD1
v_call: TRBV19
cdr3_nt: TGTGCCAGTAGTCCCCTAAGATCCAGGGGGGCTGAAGCTTTCTTT
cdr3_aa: CASSPLRSRGAEAFF

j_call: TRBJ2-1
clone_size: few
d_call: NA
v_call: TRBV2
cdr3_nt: TGTGCCAGCAAAGGCGGCCCTAGCTCCTACAATGAGCAGTTCTTC
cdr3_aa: CASKGGPSSYNEQFF

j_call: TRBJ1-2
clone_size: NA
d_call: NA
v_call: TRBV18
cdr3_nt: TGTGCCAGCTCACCACCATCACCCAGGCCCGATGGCTACACCTTC
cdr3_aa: CASSPPSPRPDGYTF

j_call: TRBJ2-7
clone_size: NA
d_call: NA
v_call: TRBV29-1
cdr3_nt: TGCAGCGCCGAGGACGGCGAGTCCTACGAGCAGTACTTC
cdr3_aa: CSAEDGESYEQYF

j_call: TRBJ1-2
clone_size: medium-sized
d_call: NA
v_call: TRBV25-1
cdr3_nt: TGTGCCAGCAGTCTTGGGACCGATGTCTATGGCTACACCTTC
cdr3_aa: CASSLGTDVYGYTF

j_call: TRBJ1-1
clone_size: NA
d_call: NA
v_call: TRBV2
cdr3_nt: TGTGCCAGCAGTACGAGAGACACTGAAGCTTTCTTT
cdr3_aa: CASSTRDTEAFF

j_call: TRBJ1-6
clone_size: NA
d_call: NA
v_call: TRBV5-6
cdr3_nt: TGTGCCAGCAGCCCAAAGACAGGATATAATTCACCCCTCCACTTT
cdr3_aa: CASSPKTGYNSPLHF

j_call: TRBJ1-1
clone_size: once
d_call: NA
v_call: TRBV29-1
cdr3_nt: TGCAGCGCCAAAGTTGGCACTGAAGCTTTCTTT
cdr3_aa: CSAKVGTEAFF

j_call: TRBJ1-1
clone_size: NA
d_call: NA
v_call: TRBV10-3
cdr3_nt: TGTGCCATCAGTTACGGACAGCTTGAAGCTTTCTTT
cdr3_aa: CAISYGQLEAFF

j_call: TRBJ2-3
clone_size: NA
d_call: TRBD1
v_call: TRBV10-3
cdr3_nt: TGTGCCATCAGTGAGGACAGGGAAGCGGATACGCAGTATTTT
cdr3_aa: CAISEDREADTQYF

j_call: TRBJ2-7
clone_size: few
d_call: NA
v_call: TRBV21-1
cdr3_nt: TGTGCCAGCTACTACGGTGCTAAGGGGTACGAGCAGTACTTC
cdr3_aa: CASYYGAKGYEQYF

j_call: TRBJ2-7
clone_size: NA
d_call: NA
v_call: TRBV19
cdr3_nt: TGTGCCAGTAGTTTTAGAACTTCCTACGAGCAGTACTTC
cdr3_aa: CASSFRTSYEQYF

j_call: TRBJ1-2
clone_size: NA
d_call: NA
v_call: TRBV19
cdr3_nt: TGTGCCAGTAGTCCGTCTTTAGGAAACTATGGCTACACCTTC
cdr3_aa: CASSPSLGNYGYTF

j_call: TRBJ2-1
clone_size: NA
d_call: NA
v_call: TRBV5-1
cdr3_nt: TGCGCCAGCAGCTTGGGACAGGTGGACAATGAGCAGTTCTTC
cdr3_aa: CASSLGQVDNEQFF

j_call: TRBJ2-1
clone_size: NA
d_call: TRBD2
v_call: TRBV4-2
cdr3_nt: TGTGCCAGCAGCCTTTACAGATCGGGGGGATACAATGAGCAGTTCTTC
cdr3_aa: CASSLYRSGGYNEQFF

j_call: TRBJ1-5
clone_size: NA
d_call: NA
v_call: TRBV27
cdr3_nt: TGTGCCAGCAGGCAGGGACAACACAGCAATCAGCCCCAGCATTTT
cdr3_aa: CASRQGQHSNQPQHF

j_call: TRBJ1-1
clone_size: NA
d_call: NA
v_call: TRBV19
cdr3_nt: TGTGCCAGTAGCCCCCTCATAAGTGGGGACACTGAAGCTTTCTTT
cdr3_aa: CASSPLISGDTEAFF

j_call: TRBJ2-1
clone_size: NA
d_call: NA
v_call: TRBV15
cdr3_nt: TGTGCCACCAGCATCGAGGACACCTACAATGAGCAGTTCTTC
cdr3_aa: CATSIEDTYNEQFF

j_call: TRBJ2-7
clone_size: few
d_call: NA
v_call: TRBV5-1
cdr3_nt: TGCGCCAGCAGCTTGATTCCTGACTCCTACGAGCAGTACTTC
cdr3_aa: CASSLIPDSYEQYF

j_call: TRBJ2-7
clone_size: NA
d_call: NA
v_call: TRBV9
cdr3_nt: TGTGCCAGCAGCTCCACGGCCCAGCCTTCCTACGAGCAGTACTTC
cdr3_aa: CASSSTAQPSYEQYF

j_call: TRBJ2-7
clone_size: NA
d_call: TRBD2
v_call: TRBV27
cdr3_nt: TGTGCCAGCAGTTTAAACGGACTAGCGGGAGGCGAGCAGTACTTC
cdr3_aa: CASSLNGLAGGEQYF

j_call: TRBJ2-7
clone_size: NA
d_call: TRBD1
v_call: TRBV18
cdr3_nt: TGTGCCAGCTCAGGGTTAGGGGGCTGGTACGAGCAGTACTTC
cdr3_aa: CASSGLGGWYEQYF

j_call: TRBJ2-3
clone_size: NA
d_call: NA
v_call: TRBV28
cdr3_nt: TGTGCCAGCAGTTTCCCACATCGCACAGATACGCAGTATTTT
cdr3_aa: CASSFPHRTDTQYF

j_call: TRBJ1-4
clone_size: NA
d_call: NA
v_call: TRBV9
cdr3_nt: TGTGCCAGCAGCGTAGCTCAGGGGCGAGAAAAACTGTTTTTT
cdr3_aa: CASSVAQGREKLFF

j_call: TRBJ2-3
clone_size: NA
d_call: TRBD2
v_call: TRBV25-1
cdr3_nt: TGTGCCAGCAGTGAAGTCTACGGGGGGGGCACAGATACGCAGTATTTT
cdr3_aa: CASSEVYGGGTDTQYF

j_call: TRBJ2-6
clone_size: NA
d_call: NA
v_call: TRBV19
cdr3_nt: TGTGCCAGCTCTCAAGATCACCTCCTCTCTGGGGCCAACGTCCTGACTTTC
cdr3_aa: CASSQDHLLSGANVLTF

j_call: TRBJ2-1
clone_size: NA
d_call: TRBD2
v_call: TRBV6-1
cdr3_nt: TGTGCCAGCGTTAGTCAGCGGGGGGGCCCCAATGAGCAGTTCTTC
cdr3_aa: CASVSQRGGPNEQFF

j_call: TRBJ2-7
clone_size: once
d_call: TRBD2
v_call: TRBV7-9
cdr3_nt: TGTGCCAGCAGCCTCGGACTAGCGATAGACGAGCAGTACTTC
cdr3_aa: CASSLGLAIDEQYF

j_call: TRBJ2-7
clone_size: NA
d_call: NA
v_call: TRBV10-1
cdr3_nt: TGCGCCAGCAGTGAGCACGACGAGCAGTACTTC
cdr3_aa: CASSEHDEQYF

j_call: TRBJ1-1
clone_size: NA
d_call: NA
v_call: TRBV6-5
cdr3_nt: TGTGCCAGCAGGAGAGGCATTAACACTGAAGCTTTCTTT
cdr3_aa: CASRRGINTEAFF

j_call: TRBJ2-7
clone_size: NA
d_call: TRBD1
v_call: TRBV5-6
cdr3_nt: TGTGCCAGCAGCTTGGTTCAGGGGGCATACGAGCAGTACTTC
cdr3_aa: CASSLVQGAYEQYF

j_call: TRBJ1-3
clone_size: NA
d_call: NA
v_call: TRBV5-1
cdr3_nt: TGCGCCAGCAGCTTTCTAGGGCTATCCGGAAACACCATATATTTT
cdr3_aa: CASSFLGLSGNTIYF

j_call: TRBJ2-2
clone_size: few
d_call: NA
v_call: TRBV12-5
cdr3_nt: TGTGCTAGTGCCTCCACCCCAGGGGGGGGCACCGGGGAGCTGTTTTTT
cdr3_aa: CASASTPGGGTGELFF

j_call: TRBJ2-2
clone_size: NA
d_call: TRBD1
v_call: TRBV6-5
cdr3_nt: TGTGCCAGCAGTCGGGACAGTAGGACCGGGGAGCTGTTTTTT
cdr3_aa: CASSRDSRTGELFF

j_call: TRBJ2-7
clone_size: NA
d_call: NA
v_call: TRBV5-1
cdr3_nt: TGCGCCAGCAGCTTCGGCCCCCCTATTGAGGAGCAGTACTTC
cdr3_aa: CASSFGPPIEEQYF

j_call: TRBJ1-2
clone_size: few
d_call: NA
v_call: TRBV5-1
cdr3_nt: TGCGCCAGCAGCCCTAGTTTTGACAGAAACTATGGCTACACCTTC
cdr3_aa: CASSPSFDRNYGYTF

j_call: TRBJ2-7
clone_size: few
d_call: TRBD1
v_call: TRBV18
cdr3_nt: TGTGCCAGCTCACCTAACCGGGACAGCGGCTACGAGCAGTACTTC
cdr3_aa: CASSPNRDSGYEQYF

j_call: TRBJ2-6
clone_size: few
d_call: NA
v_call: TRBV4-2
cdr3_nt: TGTGCCAGCAGCCAGGGGACTGGGGCCAACGTCCTGACTTTC
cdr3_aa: CASSQGTGANVLTF

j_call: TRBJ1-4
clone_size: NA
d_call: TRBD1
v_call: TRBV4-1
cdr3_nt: TGCGCCAGCAGCCAAGAGACAGGGGCTAATGAAAAACTGTTTTTT
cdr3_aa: CASSQETGANEKLFF

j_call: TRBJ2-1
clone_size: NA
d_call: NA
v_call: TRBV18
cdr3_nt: TGTGCCAGCTCAGACTCCCCCCCGTCCTACAATGAGCAGTTCTTC
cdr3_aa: CASSDSPPSYNEQFF